This entry concerns a single T cell receptor (beta chain). The antigen remains unidentified. The study drew the donors from its 120-subject validation cohort, separate from the approximately 700-subject first cohort. The entry originates in a study of cytomegalovirus exposure and HLA in healthy donors. Study-level findings and limits: The CMV antigen specificity of three CMV-associated chains was confirmed through in vitro analysis. One later analysis, an examination of the roughly 130 validation repertoires, found that first-cohort TCR clusters tended to co-occur in them.

Germline values: CDR1 SGHNT, CDR2 YENEEA. The ends lost 2 bases at V and 6 bases at J; junction bases unmatched: 4. CDR3 length: 14 residues. This table comes from immunoSEQ multiplex PCR, and its TCRdb copy is limited to in-frame clones, with some not included. The repertoire holds more than 140,000 clones, with 70% to 90% as singletons. The receptor comes from a woman aged 18 to 35 in good health and CMV-seropositive. Sequencing input: PBMCs. The chain links TRBV11-3 to TRBJ1-2; 9 bases line up with TRBD1. CDR3 DNA sequence: TGTGCCAGCAGCTTACGACAGGGGGAGGATGGCTACACCTTC. This gives the protein CASSLRQGEDGYTF.